The 20 T cell receptor beta chains in this list originate from one sample, sequenced in a study of T cell repertoires and HLA-DP antigens. The repertoire was sequenced with immunoSEQ multiplex PCR; TCRdb's copy has only in-frame clones and lacks some. Altogether over 60,000 clones are present, roughly 78% being singletons, with the ten largest covering roughly 1.6%. Antigens of these TCRs are unknown. The source material was CD4+ T cells from PBMCs. The receptors were sampled from a man aged 60 to 69 in good health and CMV-seronegative.

The rearrangement links TRBV19 to TRBJ1-3, with D possibly being TRBD1 (6 bases). The CDR3 is 15 amino acids. Germline assignment: CDR1 LNHDA and CDR2 SQIVND (reference sequence). With 2 bases removed from V and 3 bases from J, the gap between germline ends came to 11 bases. The CDR3 region is CASSITGMDGNTIYF. The DNA for the CDR3 is TGTGCCAGTAGTATAACAGGGATGGATGGAAACACCATATATTTT.

The chain combines TRBV19 with TRBJ1-4; 8 nucleotides line up with TRBD1. CDR3 size: 18 residues. Germline values: CDR1 LNHDA, CDR2 SQIVND (reference sequence). With V trimmed by 4 bases and J by 0 bases, 10 bases remained unmatched. The DNA for the CDR3 is TGTGCCAGTAGTAAGGTGACAGGGGATTTGGCAACTAATGAAAAACTGTTTTTT. Its protein product is CASSKVTGDLATNEKLFF.

This clone was recorded only once. The V and J genes are TRBV11-3 and TRBJ2-1; TRBD1 is a possible D gene (6 bases). The CDR3 totals 13 residues. V lost 4 bases to trimming and J lost 6 bases, with 10 bases between them. Germline lookup yields CDR1 SGHNT and CDR2 YENEEA. CDR3 DNA sequence: TGTGCCAGCAGCTCCCTCAGGGGCAATGAGCAGTTCTTC. Protein: CASSSLRGNEQFF. The whole variable domain, filled in from reference TRBV11-3 and TRBJ2-1, reads EAGVVQSPRYKIIEKKQPVAFWCNPISGHNTLYWYLQNLGQGPELLIRYENEEAVDDSQLPKDRFSAERLKGVDSTLKIQPAELGDSAVYLCASSSLRGNEQFFGPGTRLTVL.

V usage is TRBV5-1 and J usage is TRBJ2-7; D possibly corresponds to TRBD1 (6 bases). Germline CDR1 and CDR2: SGHRS and YFSETQ. V lost 2 bases and J 3 bases, leaving 12 bases between the germline ends. The CDR3 spans 14 residues. DNA for the CDR3: TGCGCCAGCAGCTTCCGGGACATCAACTACGAGCAGTACTTC. This gives the protein CASSFRDINYEQYF.

This CDR3 reads CAISESGFRGEQYV. The CDR3 nucleotides read TGTGCCATCAGTGAGTCGGGGTTTCGGGGGGAGCAGTACGTC. The V call is TRBV10-3, the J call TRBJ2-7, with a tentative D call TRBD2 (6 bases). Germline CDR1 reads ENHRY; CDR2 reads SYGVKD. The CDR3 is made up of 14 amino acids. V was cut by 0 bases and J by 7 bases, with 13 bases left in between.

V gene TRBV6-1 combines with J gene TRBJ1-1, with D hard to call. Germline loops: CDR1 MNHNS, CDR2 SASEGT. The CDR3 loop spans 11 amino acids. The germline V and J ends were trimmed by 11 bases and 0 bases, with 7 bases remaining between them. CDR3 bases: TGTGCCTTCGTAATGAACACTGAAGCTTTCTTT. Translated, it gives CAFVMNTEAFF.

The rearrangement joins TRBV6-1 to TRBJ1-3; TRBD1 aligns across 7 bases. This CDR3 is 16 amino acids long. Germline CDR1 MNHNS, CDR2 SASEGT. Germline trimming cut 0 bases from V and 2 bases from J; bases unmatched to any gene: 4. CDR3 loop: CASSEAGQGAGNTIYF. The CDR3 DNA sequence: TGTGCCAGCAGTGAAGCGGGGCAGGGGGCTGGAAACACCATATATTTT.

The chain links TRBV18 to TRBJ1-4, with 9 positions matching TRBD1. Germline values: CDR1 KGHSH, CDR2 LQKENI. The CDR3 length is 14 residues. V gave up 3 bases and J gave up 8 bases; unmatched junction bases: 4. In DNA form, the CDR3 reads TGTGCCAGCTCACCGGGACAGGGAGTGGAAAAACTGTTTTTT. It specifies CASSPGQGVEKLFF.

In its sample, this clone was seen a few times. The chain uses TRBV4-1 and TRBJ2-5; D unresolved. Germline lookup yields CDR1 MGHRA and CDR2 YSYEKL. The CDR3 is 14 residues long. V lost 0 bases and J lost 5, with 10 bases in between. The chain's CDR3 is CASSQDRDGETQYF. In DNA form, the CDR3 reads TGCGCCAGCAGCCAAGATAGGGATGGGGAGACCCAGTACTTC.

This clone was counted only a few times. CDR3 sequence: CASSLRGADGYTF. The CDR3 DNA sequence: TGTGCCAGCAGTTTGCGGGGGGCGGATGGCTACACCTTC. This chain joins TRBV27 and TRBJ1-2; the D gene is possibly TRBD1 (6 bases). The CDR3 spans 13 residues. Germline V lookup: CDR1 MNHEY, CDR2 SMNVEV (reference sequence). V gave up 3 bases and J gave up 6 bases, with 11 bases separating them.

This clone turned up a few times. The chain carries TRBV7-9 and TRBJ2-1, with D unresolved. Germline values: CDR1 SEHNR, CDR2 FQNEAQ (reference sequence). The CDR3 contains 12 residues. V was shortened by 0 bases and J by 9 bases, with 6 bases between the two germline ends. CDR3 nucleotides: TGTGCCAGCAGCTTAGCAGTACGTGAGCAGTTCTTC. Translated: CASSLAVREQFF.

The chain combines TRBV9 with TRBJ2-1, with 10 bases fitting TRBD2. Unmatched junction bases numbered 5, after V lost 5 bases and J lost 3 bases. CDR1 SGDLS and CDR2 YYNGEE come from the germline V gene. CDR3 length: 15 residues. The CDR3 reads CASSEAGGGYNEQFF. DNA for the CDR3: TGTGCCAGCAGTGAAGCGGGAGGGGGCTACAATGAGCAGTTCTTC.

This chain uses TRBV21-1 with TRBJ2-2; the D call TRBD2 from the table was never checked on the DNA. TRBV21-1 is recorded as a pseudogene. CDR3 length: 15 amino acids. The CDR3 DNA reads TGTGCCATCCCGTCCTTTACTCCCCTCACCGGGGAGCTGTTTTTT. It encodes CAIPSFTPLTGELFF.

The rearrangement links TRBV19 to TRBJ2-1; 10 bases map to TRBD2. The CDR3 spans 14 residues. The junction had 7 bases not matched to a gene; V was cut back by 7 bases and J by 7 bases. Germline CDR1 reads LNHDA; CDR2 reads SQIVND (reference sequence). The CDR3 coding sequence is TGTGCCAGTACACCTAGCGGGAGCTTGAATGAGCAGTTCTTC. Translated, it gives CASTPSGSLNEQFF.

This clone came up once. This chain uses TRBV6-5 with TRBJ2-7; D perhaps matches TRBD1 (5 bases). CDR1 MNHEY and CDR2 SVGAGI come from the germline V gene. This CDR3 comprises 13 residues. Trimming took 2 bases from V and 6 from J, leaving 11 bases between them. CDR3 in DNA: TGTGCCAGCAGTTACGCAGGGCCCTCCGAGCAGTACGTC. It encodes CASSYAGPSEQYV.

The J gene is TRBJ1-6, the V gene TRBV18; maybe TRBD1 (5 bases). Looked up from germline, CDR1 is KGHSH and CDR2 is LQKENI. The CDR3 has 15 amino acids. Trimming took 3 bases from V and 6 from J, leaving 12 bases between them. Here the CDR3 reads CASSPLGEANSPLHF. For the CDR3, the DNA is TGTGCCAGCTCACCCTTAGGGGAGGCTAATTCACCCCTCCACTTT.

This chain links TRBV2 with TRBJ2-3, with 8 bases matching TRBD1. The trim removed 6 bases at V and 5 bases at J, leaving 16 bases unmatched. The germline CDR1 and CDR2 sequences are SNHLY and FYNNEI. This CDR3 contains 17 residues. In DNA, the CDR3 is TGTGCCAGCAGCAAAGAGGGGACAGGCGGAGGAATAGATACGCAGTATTTT. It specifies CASSKEGTGGGIDTQYF.

The gene calls are TRBV18 and TRBJ2-5; no clear D. From germline, CDR1 is KGHSH and CDR2 LQKENI. The CDR3 runs to 13 residues. Trimming took 3 bases from V and 2 from J, leaving 7 bases between them. The CDR3 nucleotides are TGTGCCAGCTCACCCCTAGAACAAGAGACCCAGTACTTC. This codes for CASSPLEQETQYF.

The J gene is TRBJ2-7, the V gene TRBV7-9; possible D gene TRBD2, 6 bases. This CDR3 is built from 14 residues. Per germline, CDR1 SEHNR and CDR2 FQNEAQ (reference sequence). V lost 4 bases to trimming and J lost 5 bases, with 15 bases between them. The CDR3 bases are TGTGCCAGCAGCTCAGCTCGGGGGAGTGACGAGCAGTACGTC. Translation gives CASSSARGSDEQYV.

V is TRBV7-8 and J is TRBJ2-2, with 9 bases lining up with TRBD1. The germline V gene has CDR1 SGHVS and CDR2 FQNEAQ. The CDR3 totals 15 residues. With 7 bases clipped from V and 3 bases from J, the junction kept 6 bases outside the gene matches. CDR3 in amino acids: CASTPGQGDTGELFF. The CDR3 DNA sequence: TGTGCCAGCACCCCGGGACAGGGTGACACCGGGGAGCTGTTTTTT.